Described below is a single T cell receptor beta chain sequence and its context. Antigen unknown. This may come from a read error, since a much larger clone is one base off. The data stem from a study of T-cell reconstitution after alpha-beta-depleted transplantation in children. Study-wide findings and caveats: Recipient T cells and thymic progenitors that survived gave rise to the high TCRbeta diversity observed at day 60 in some patients. After transplant, at about two months, alpha-beta T cells were reportedly derived from several hundred expanded graft clones.

V was clipped by 4 bases and J by 0 bases, with 18 bases between them. The germline gives CDR1 DFQATT, CDR2 SNEGSKA (reference sequence). The CDR3 is 16 amino acids. TCRbeta library preparation incorporated unique molecular identifiers. Each CDR3 protein gets one entry after TCRdb re-called the PCR reads with MiXCR. The sample lists 240,000 or so distinct CDR3 sequences; 6.5% to 9% were seen once. The chain links TRBV20-1 to TRBJ1-1, with a tentative D call TRBD1 (5 bases). The material sequenced was PBMCs, mostly from graft donor cells, taken 180 days after TCRalphabeta/CD19-depleted stem cell transplant. The TCR comes from a male patient between 10 and 17 years old who had a stem cell transplant for acute lymphoblastic leukemia, so the T cells may come from the graft donor. The CDR3 spells CSANQGRQGLNTEAFF. The CDR3 DNA reads as TGCAGTGCTAATCAGGGTCGTCAAGGTTTGAACACTGAAGCTTTCTTT.